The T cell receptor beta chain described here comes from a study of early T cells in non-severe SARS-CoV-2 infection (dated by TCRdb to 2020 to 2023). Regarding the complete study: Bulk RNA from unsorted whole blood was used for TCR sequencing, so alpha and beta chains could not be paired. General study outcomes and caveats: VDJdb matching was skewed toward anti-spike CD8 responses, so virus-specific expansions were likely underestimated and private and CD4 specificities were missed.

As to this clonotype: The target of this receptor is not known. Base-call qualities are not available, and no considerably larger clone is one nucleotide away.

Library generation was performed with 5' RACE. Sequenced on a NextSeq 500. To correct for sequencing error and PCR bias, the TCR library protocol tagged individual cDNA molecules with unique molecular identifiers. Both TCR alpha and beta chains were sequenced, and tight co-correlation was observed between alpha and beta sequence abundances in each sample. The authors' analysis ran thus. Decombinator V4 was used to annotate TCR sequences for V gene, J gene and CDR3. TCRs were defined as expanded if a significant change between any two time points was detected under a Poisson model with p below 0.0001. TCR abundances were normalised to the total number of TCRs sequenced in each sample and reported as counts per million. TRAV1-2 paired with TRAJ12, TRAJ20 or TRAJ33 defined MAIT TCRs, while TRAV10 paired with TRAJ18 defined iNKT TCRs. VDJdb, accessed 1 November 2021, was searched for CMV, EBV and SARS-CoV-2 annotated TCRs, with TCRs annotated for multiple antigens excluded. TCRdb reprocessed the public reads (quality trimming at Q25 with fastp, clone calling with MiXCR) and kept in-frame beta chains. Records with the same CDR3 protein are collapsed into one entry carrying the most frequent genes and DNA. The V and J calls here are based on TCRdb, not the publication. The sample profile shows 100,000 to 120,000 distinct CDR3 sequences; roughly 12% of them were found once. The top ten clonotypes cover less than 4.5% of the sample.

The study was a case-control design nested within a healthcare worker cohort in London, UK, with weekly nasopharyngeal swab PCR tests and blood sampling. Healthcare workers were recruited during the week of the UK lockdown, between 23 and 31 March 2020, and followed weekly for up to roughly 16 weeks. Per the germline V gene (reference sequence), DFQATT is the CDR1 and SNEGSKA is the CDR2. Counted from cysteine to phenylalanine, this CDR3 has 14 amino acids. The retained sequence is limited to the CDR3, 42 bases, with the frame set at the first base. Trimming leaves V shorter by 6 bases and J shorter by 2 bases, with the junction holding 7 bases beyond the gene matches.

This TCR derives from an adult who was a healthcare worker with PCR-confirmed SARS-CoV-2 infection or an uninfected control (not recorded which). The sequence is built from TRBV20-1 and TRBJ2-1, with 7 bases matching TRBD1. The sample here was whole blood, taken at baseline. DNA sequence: TGCAGTGCGCCTCTTAGGGGGCCCTACAATGAGCAGTTCTTC. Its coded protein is CSAPLRGPYNEQFF.